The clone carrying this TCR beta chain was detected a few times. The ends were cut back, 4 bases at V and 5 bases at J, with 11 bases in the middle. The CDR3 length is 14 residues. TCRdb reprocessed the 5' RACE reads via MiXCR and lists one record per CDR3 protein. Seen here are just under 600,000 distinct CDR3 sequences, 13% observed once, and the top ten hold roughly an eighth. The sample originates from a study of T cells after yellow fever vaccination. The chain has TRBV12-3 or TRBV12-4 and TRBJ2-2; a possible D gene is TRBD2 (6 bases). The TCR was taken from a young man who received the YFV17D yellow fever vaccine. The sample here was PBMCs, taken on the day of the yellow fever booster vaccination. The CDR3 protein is CASSWAGGTGELFF. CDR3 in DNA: TGTGCCAGCAGTTGGGCTGGGGGGACCGGGGAGCTGTTTTTT.